The next 10 T cell receptor beta chains were all read from a single sample in a study of response to subunit inactivated influenza vaccine listed by TCRdb under 2018. Receptors were amplified or captured by RT-PCR. The sequencing machine was an Illumina HiSeq 2500. The public reads were reprocessed in TCRdb via fastp at Q25 and MiXCR, keeping in-frame beta chains. Merged by CDR3 protein, the rows form single entries marked with the most common genes and DNA. This sample holds hundreds of thousands of distinct CDR3 sequences; approximately 15% were observed only once. The ten largest clones take up 11% of the sample. The sample in question was PBMCs from blood, obtained 11 to 12 days after vaccination. The receptors were sampled from a man in his fifties who received an inactivated influenza vaccine. Donor details come from another sample of the same person, matched by shared clones.

The chain links TRBV3-1 to TRBJ2-4; no reliable D call. The V gene lost 0 bases and the J gene lost 6 bases, with 24 bases spanning the gap. Germline V gene data show CDR1 as LGHDT and CDR2 as YNNKEL (reference sequence). This CDR3 is built from 19 residues. The CDR3 DNA reads as TGTGCCAGCAGCCAAGATATAGTTCCCTCCCGGAAGGGCAGAAACATTCAGTACTTC. This gives the protein CASSQDIVPSRKGRNIQYF.

The V call is TRBV28, the J call TRBJ1-2; 9 bases are a match to TRBD1. The CDR3 covers 13 residues. V shed 7 bases, J shed 7 bases, and the junction held 7 bases outside the gene matches. Germline CDR1 and CDR2: MDHEN and SYDVKM. The CDR3 nucleotides are TGTGCCAGCACCATACAGGGGGCGGGTGGCTACACCTTC. This gives the protein CASTIQGAGGYTF.

CDR3 coding DNA: TGTGCCACCAGCACAGTGGGATACAAAGAGACCCAGTACTTC. Translated: CATSTVGYKETQYF. V usage is TRBV15 and J usage is TRBJ2-5, with D uncertain. Germline-derived CDR1 and CDR2 are LNHNV and YYDKDF (reference sequence). Trimming stripped 4 bases from V and 3 bases from J, with 12 bases between. There are 14 residues in the CDR3.

The chain employs TRBV9 and TRBJ2-7; 10 positions agree with TRBD1. The CDR3 contains 16 residues. The germline gives CDR1 SGDLS, CDR2 YYNGEE. The junction had 5 bases not matched to a gene; V was cut back by 1 base and J by 1 base. The CDR3 nucleotides read TGTGCCAGCAGCGTAAGTGCGGGACAGGGGTCCTACGAGCAGTACTTC. Translating gives CASSVSAGQGSYEQYF.

This sequence joins TRBV11-2 and TRBJ2-2, with D possibly TRBD1 on 5 matching bases. Per germline, CDR1 SGHAT and CDR2 FQNNGV. The ends were cut back, 0 bases at V and 5 bases at J, with 10 bases in the middle. The CDR3 runs to 15 residues. CDR3 in amino acids: CASSLDQGTTGELFF. The CDR3 DNA is TGTGCCAGCAGCTTAGATCAGGGCACAACCGGGGAGCTGTTTTTT.

V usage is TRBV7-6 and J usage is TRBJ2-7; D unclear. Trimming pared 5 bases from V and 4 bases from J, leaving 18 bases between. There are 15 residues in the CDR3. Per the germline V gene, CDR1 is SGHVS and CDR2 is FNYEAQ. The CDR3 sequence is CASSPFASFEYEQYF. CDR3 coding DNA: TGTGCCAGCAGCCCGTTTGCCAGCTTCGAGTACGAGCAGTACTTC.

This clonotype was counted a few times. The chain links TRBV6-2 or TRBV6-3 to TRBJ2-7; 10 bases map to TRBD2. Germline V gives CDR1 MNHEY, CDR2 SVGEGT. This CDR3 region has 15 residues. V trimming: 6 bases; J trimming: 4 bases; junction bases outside the gene matches: 9. The CDR3 nucleotides are TGTGCCAGCAGCTTAAGCGGGGGGGCCGCTTACGAGCAGTACTTC. This sequence encodes CASSLSGGAAYEQYF.

In this sample, this clonotype turned up a few times. This chain connects TRBV5-1 to TRBJ2-2; 9 bases agree with TRBD2. The junction had 7 bases not matched to a gene; V was cut back by 3 bases and J by 4 bases. Per the germline V gene, CDR1 is SGHRS and CDR2 is YFSETQ. This CDR3 region has 16 residues. Here the CDR3 DNA reads TGCGCCAGCAGCTCTCTGACTAGCGGCCCCACCGGGGAGCTGTTTTTT. Its protein is CASSSLTSGPTGELFF.

The rearrangement uses TRBV30 and TRBJ2-2, with 7 bases aligning to TRBD1. The germline V gene encodes CDR1 GTSNPN and CDR2 SVGIG (reference sequence). The J segment lost 7 bases and the V segment lost 2 bases, leaving 7 bases of the junction unmatched. CDR3 length equals 14 residues. The CDR3 DNA sequence: TGTGCCTGGAGTTCCAGGGGGATCTTCGGGGAGCTGTTTTTT. Its protein is CAWSSRGIFGELFF.

This clonotype showed up just a few times. The chain recombines TRBV7-7 with TRBJ2-1, with D possibly being TRBD1 or TRBD2 (5 bases each). Germline lookup yields CDR1 SSHAT and CDR2 FNYEAQ (reference sequence). V was shortened by 5 bases and J by 4 bases, with 18 bases between the two germline ends. The CDR3 runs to 16 residues. The CDR3 protein is CASSLGPPFGYNEQFF. The CDR3 bases are TGTGCCAGCAGCCTGGGACCACCATTTGGGTACAATGAGCAGTTCTTC.